The clone carrying this T cell receptor (beta chain) was picked up a small number of times. The target antigen is unknown. The entry originates in a study of early T cells in non-severe SARS-CoV-2 infection. Study summary: The chains were unpaired, and the sequenced material was bulk RNA from unsorted whole blood. Study outcomes and limitations: Matching results from VDJdb favored anti-spike CD8 responses, leaving private and CD4 specificities undetected.

Unique molecular identifiers were added to individual cDNA molecules. Each CDR3 protein gets one entry after TCRdb re-called the 5' RACE reads with MiXCR. The table lists about 80,000 distinct CDR3 sequences, about 10% of them singletons, with 4.7% in the top ten. The CDR3 has 12 amino acids. The germline V gene encodes CDR1 SQVTM and CDR2 ANQGSEA. Trimming took 7 bases from V and 6 from J; bases not matched to a gene: 8. The chain links TRBV29-1 to TRBJ1-2; the match to TRBD1 covers 7 bases. This receptor was obtained from an adult who was a healthcare worker with PCR-confirmed SARS-CoV-2 infection or an uninfected control (not recorded which). The sample was whole blood. The CDR3 here is CSAQRGPHGYTF. CDR3 nucleotides: TGCAGCGCTCAAAGGGGGCCCCATGGCTACACCTTC.